This TCR beta chain appears in the sequencing data of a study of blood T cell repertoires in COVID-19. Per the original data handling: Scientists estimated how many nucleated cells there were by amplifying reference gene primers. The protocol was immunoSEQ multiplex PCR, while the TCRdb copy is restricted to in-frame clones and leaves out a portion. The V and J calls and the clone size are those of that table, but D and trimming were determined from the DNA. This table has about 270,000 clones, roughly 85% appearing once. Germline lookup yields CDR1 LGHNA and CDR2 YSLEER. This CDR3 is built from 17 residues. Germline trimming cut 2 bases from V and 6 bases from J; bases unmatched to any gene: 10.

Sequencing was performed on peripheral blood. This receptor was taken from a human donor in a cohort sampled during active COVID-19. This chain joins TRBV4-3 and TRBJ1-2, with TRBD1 matching over 12 bases. The CDR3 DNA sequence: TGCGCCAGCAGCCAATTCGCACCGGGACAGGGGGCGGATGGCTACACCTTC. The encoded protein is CASSQFAPGQGADGYTF.